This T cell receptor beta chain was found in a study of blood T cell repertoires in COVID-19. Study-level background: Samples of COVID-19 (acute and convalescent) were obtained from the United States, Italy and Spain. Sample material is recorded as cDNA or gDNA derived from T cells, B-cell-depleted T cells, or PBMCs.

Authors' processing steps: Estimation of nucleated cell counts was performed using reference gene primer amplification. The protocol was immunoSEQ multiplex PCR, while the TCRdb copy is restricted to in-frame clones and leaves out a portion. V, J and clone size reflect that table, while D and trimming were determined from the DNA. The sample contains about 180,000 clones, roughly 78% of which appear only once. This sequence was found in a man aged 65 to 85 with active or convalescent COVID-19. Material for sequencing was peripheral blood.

The CDR3 protein is CASTTPGGGYTF. The CDR3 coding sequence is TGTGCCAGCACCACGCCGGGGGGAGGCTACACCTTC. The genes are TRBV12-3 or TRBV12-4 and TRBJ1-2; D perhaps matches TRBD1 (5 bases). The CDR3 length is 12 residues. Trimming stripped 7 bases from V and 8 bases from J, with 14 bases between.